This T cell receptor beta chain was sequenced in a study of cytomegalovirus exposure and HLA in healthy donors. Overall study: The approximately 130 validation repertoires matched the roughly 700 first-cohort repertoires in platform, a later analysis reported. Study-wide results and caveats: Reportedly, diagnosis of cytomegalovirus status by the classifier showed high specificity and sensitivity. The finding came from a later analysis; first-cohort TCR clusters tended to co-occur in the approximately 120 validation repertoires.

CDR1 MNHNY and CDR2 SVGAGI come from the germline V gene (reference sequence). The J segment lost 2 bases and the V segment lost 4 bases, leaving 7 bases of the junction unmatched. The length of the CDR3 is 16 residues. Profiling relied on immunoSEQ multiplex PCR, and the TCRdb table lists in-frame clones only, not all of them. Altogether roughly 270,000 clones are present, 88% being singletons, with the ten largest covering around 0.9%. This clone was seen only once. Antigen: not known. This TCR derives from a woman between 18 and 30 years old in good health and CMV-seronegative. The sample was PBMCs. The chain has TRBV6-6 and TRBJ1-2, with 10 nucleotides matching TRBD1. In DNA form, the CDR3 reads TGTGCCAGCAGTTCAGACAGGGGGCCATCCAACTATGGCTACACCTTC. Translated, it gives CASSSDRGPSNYGYTF.